This TCR beta chain was found in a study of blood T cell repertoires in COVID-19. The overall study: Samples taken during acute and convalescent COVID-19 were collected in the United States, Italy and Spain. From T cells, B-cell-depleted T cells, or PBMCs came the material, which was cDNA or gDNA.

CDR3 length equals 13 residues. Looked up from germline, CDR1 is LNHDA and CDR2 is SQIVND (reference sequence). The germline V and J ends were trimmed by 4 bases and 6 bases, with 12 bases remaining between them. TCRdb's table, derived via immunoSEQ multiplex PCR, lists solely in-frame clones and lacks some. The data contain around 91,000 clones, 79% of them singletons. Specimen: peripheral blood. This clonotype originated in a woman aged 80 or older with active or convalescent COVID-19. The V and J genes are TRBV19 and TRBJ1-1; D ambiguous. CDR3 DNA: TGTGCCAGTAGTACCGGACCGGGAGCTGAAGCTTTCTTT. Its translation is CASSTGPGAEAFF.